These 21 T cell receptor beta chains share one sample of origin, sequenced in a study of cytomegalovirus exposure and HLA in healthy donors (dated by TCRdb to about 2017). The library was generated by the immunoSEQ multiplex PCR assay. A mixture of 60 forward primers for TCR Vbeta segments and 13 reverse primers for TCR Jbeta segments was used in the multiplex PCR. TCRdb took over this immuneACCESS table, retaining in-frame rearrangements with V and J assigned. Such tables are incomplete; in checked studies, under half of the missing clones stem from an unresolved V gene, and the remainder is unexplained. For this sample the table gives some 130,000 clones, of which 76% were detected only once. Less than 2% of the sample belongs to the ten largest clones. The material sequenced was PBMCs. The receptors derive from a female donor in good health and CMV-seropositive.

This clone has only a few counts. The rearrangement uses TRBV6-5 and TRBJ2-7, with TRBD1 matching 7 bases. Germline lookup yields CDR1 MNHEY and CDR2 SVGAGI. V gave up 6 bases and J gave up 6 bases; unmatched junction bases: 8. The CDR3 runs to 13 residues. CDR3 in amino acids: CASRTGNRGEQYF. CDR3 in DNA: TGTGCCAGCAGGACAGGGAATCGGGGCGAGCAGTACTTC.

This clone has just one count. The gene calls are TRBV15 and TRBJ1-3; D is unclear. CDR3 length: 12 residues. Germline-derived CDR1 and CDR2 are LNHNV and YYDKDF (reference sequence). Trimming left V 0 bases short and J 7 bases short, with 4 bases between. Here the CDR3 reads CATSRDRNTIYF. The CDR3 DNA reads as TGTGCCACCAGCAGAGATCGGAACACCATATATTTT.

The chain is built from TRBV6-6 and TRBJ2-5; 12 positions match TRBD1. The DNA end lines up better with TRBJ2-7; the J call may be wrong. Looked up from germline, CDR1 is MNHNY and CDR2 is SVGAGI (reference sequence). This CDR3 is built from 14 residues. CDR3 loop: CASRSGTGGSEQYF. The CDR3 DNA sequence: TGTGCCAGCAGATCCGGGACAGGGGGCAGCGAGCAGTACTTC.

CDR3 loop: CASSHGTGRNEQFF. DNA of the CDR3: TGTGCCAGCAGCCATGGGACAGGTCGGAATGAGCAGTTCTTC. The genes are TRBV4-2 and TRBJ2-1; TRBD1 matches at 8 bases. Germline CDR1 and CDR2: LGHNA and YNFKEQ. This CDR3 spans 14 amino acids. V dropped 3 bases and J dropped 7; count of bases not matched to a gene: 5.

V is TRBV13 and J is TRBJ2-3; TRBD2 aligns across 12 bases. The germline V gene encodes CDR1 PRHDT and CDR2 FYEKMQ (reference sequence). The CDR3 spans 16 residues. With V trimmed by 5 bases and J by 3 bases, 6 bases remained unmatched. The CDR3 DNA is TGTGCCAGCAGCCGGCCCGGACTAGCGGGAACAGATACGCAGTATTTT. This codes for CASSRPGLAGTDTQYF.

The chain recombines TRBV6-1 with TRBJ1-5, with 7 bases lining up with TRBD1. V shed 4 bases and J 7 bases; nucleotides not matched to a gene: 7. The CDR3 runs to 14 residues. The germline gives CDR1 MNHNS, CDR2 SASEGT. The CDR3 coding sequence is TGTGCCAGCAGTGTGGACAGGTCGGGACAGCCCCAGCATTTT. It encodes CASSVDRSGQPQHF.

As to this clone: Other DNA sequences of this sample code for an identical CDR3. The J gene is TRBJ1-4, the V gene TRBV6-5; the D gene is possibly TRBD1 (5 bases). Trimming shortened V by 2 bases and J by 3 bases, and 10 bases separated the two germline ends. The CDR3 contains 15 residues. From germline, CDR1 is MNHEY and CDR2 SVGAGI. CDR3 region: CASSYVTGPNEKLFF. In DNA, the CDR3 is TGTGCCAGCAGTTACGTCACAGGTCCTAATGAAAAACTGTTTTTT.

This chain links TRBV29-1 with TRBJ1-3; D gene unclear. This CDR3 is built from 15 residues. In germline, CDR1 is SQVTM, CDR2 ANQGSEA. V was trimmed by 0 bases and J by 0 bases, leaving 9 bases between them. The CDR3 region is CSVEEEKNSGNTIYF. CDR3 bases: TGCAGCGTTGAAGAGGAGAAAAACTCTGGAAACACCATATATTTT.

The chain has TRBV7-9 and TRBJ2-2; 9 bases are a match to TRBD1. Germline values: CDR1 SEHNR, CDR2 FQNEAQ (reference sequence). This CDR3 is built from 15 residues. With V trimmed by 6 bases and J by 1 base, 3 bases remained unmatched. The DNA of the CDR3 is TGTGCCAGCAGTCCGGACAGGGGGAACACCGGGGAGCTGTTTTTT. Its protein product is CASSPDRGNTGELFF.

The J gene is TRBJ1-4, the V gene TRBV5-4, with D possibly matching TRBD1 (6 bases). Germline V gene data show CDR1 as SGHNT and CDR2 as YYREEE (reference sequence). V was cut by 5 bases and J by 11 bases, with 13 bases left in between. CDR3 length: 12 amino acids. CDR3 sequence: CASSTDSRKLFF. The CDR3, as DNA: TGTGCCAGCAGTACGGACAGCCGGAAACTGTTTTTT.

In its sample, this clone was seen once. This rearrangement joins TRBV7-9 to TRBJ2-3; 7 bases line up with TRBD2. Germline values: CDR1 SEHNR, CDR2 FQNEAQ (reference sequence). V shed 5 bases and J 4 bases; nucleotides not matched to a gene: 12. The length of the CDR3 is 16 residues. The DNA of the CDR3 is TGTGCCAGCAGCCCATCGAGCGGGAAATACGCAGATACGCAGTATTTT. It translates to CASSPSSGKYADTQYF.

The rearrangement uses TRBV4-2 and TRBJ2-6; no reliable D call. The V end lost 0 bases, the J end lost 2 bases, and 5 bases lay between the germline ends. The CDR3 is 15 residues long. Germline values: CDR1 LGHNA, CDR2 YNFKEQ. Written as DNA, the CDR3 is TGTGCCAGCAGCCAAGAACGGGCTGGGGCCAACGTCCTGACTTTC. Translated: CASSQERAGANVLTF.

This clone was seen a handful of times. This chain joins TRBV2 and TRBJ2-1; TRBD2 agrees at 8 bases. J gave up 8 bases and V 6 bases, and 9 bases lay outside the gene matches. The germline CDR1 and CDR2 sequences are SNHLY and FYNNEI. This CDR3 comprises 14 residues. In DNA, the CDR3 is TGTGCCAGCAGCCCGTCGGTAGCGGGATATGAGCAGTTCTTC. Translated, it gives CASSPSVAGYEQFF.

This sequence joins TRBV19 and TRBJ1-4; D is uncertain. Germline values: CDR1 LNHDA, CDR2 SQIVND (reference sequence). V lost 3 bases and J lost 0, with 8 bases in between. The CDR3 runs 15 residues. CDR3 loop: CASSMEPATNEKLFF. DNA for the CDR3: TGTGCCAGTAGTATGGAGCCTGCAACTAATGAAAAACTGTTTTTT. Based on the CDR3 plus reference TRBV19 and TRBJ1-4, the full variable domain is DGGITQSPKYLFRKEGQNVTLSCEQNLNHDAMYWYRQDPGQGLRLIYYSQIVNDFQKGDIAEGYSVSREKKESFPLTVTSAQKNPTAFYLCASSMEPATNEKLFFGSGTQLSVL.

The rearrangement links TRBV28 to TRBJ2-2, with D perhaps matching TRBD1 (6 bases). The CDR3 extends over 16 amino acids. Germline values: CDR1 MDHEN, CDR2 SYDVKM. The ends were cut back, 3 bases at V and 3 bases at J, with 14 bases in the middle. The CDR3 loop reads CASSLPLDRYTGELFF. For the CDR3, the DNA is TGTGCCAGCAGTTTGCCCCTGGACAGATACACCGGGGAGCTGTTTTTT.

There are a few counts of this clone. The chain carries TRBV13 and TRBJ1-2; 8 bases align to TRBD1. Trimming at V came to 5 bases and at J to 3 bases, leaving 5 bases not matched to a gene. This CDR3 is built from 14 residues. The germline CDR1 and CDR2 sequences are PRHDT and FYEKMQ (reference sequence). The CDR3 DNA sequence: TGTGCCAGCAGCCCGGACAGGGTTTACTATGGCTACACCTTC. This sequence encodes CASSPDRVYYGYTF. The whole variable domain, filled in from reference TRBV13 and TRBJ1-2, reads AAGVIQSPRHLIKEKRETATLKCYPIPRHDTVYWYQQGPGQDPQFLISFYEKMQSDKGSIPDRFSAQQFSDYHSELNMSSLELGDSALYFCASSPDRVYYGYTFGSGTRLTVV.

V usage is TRBV19 and J usage is TRBJ1-2, with a possible D match to TRBD1 (5 bases). V lost 3 bases and J 4 bases, leaving 15 bases between the germline ends. CDR1 is LNHDA and CDR2 is SQIVND in the germline V gene (reference sequence). The CDR3 loop spans 15 amino acids. The CDR3: CASSMVGVKSYGYTF. The DNA for the CDR3 is TGTGCCAGTAGTATGGTAGGGGTTAAATCCTATGGCTACACCTTC.

The genes are TRBV6-6 and TRBJ1-5; TRBD1 agrees at 8 bases. Germline values: CDR1 MNHNY, CDR2 SVGAGI (reference sequence). V gave up 0 bases and J gave up 5 bases; unmatched junction bases: 3. CDR3 length equals 15 residues. The CDR3 reads CASSYSPGGDQPQHF. The CDR3 region has the DNA TGTGCCAGCAGTTACTCGCCAGGGGGCGATCAGCCCCAGCATTTT.

This clone was found once. The rearrangement links TRBV18 to TRBJ2-7, with 12 bases that match TRBD2. The germline V gene encodes CDR1 KGHSH and CDR2 LQKENI. J lost 2 bases, V lost 4 bases, and 3 bases had no gene match. CDR3 length: 15 residues. The CDR3 nucleotides read TGTGCCAGCTCACTATCTAGCGGGAGGGCCTACGAGCAGTACTTC. It codes for CASSLSSGRAYEQYF.

This clone was found a few times. The chain has TRBV19 and TRBJ1-1; D is undetermined. The CDR3 sequence is 14 residues long. Trimming pared 2 bases from V and 2 bases from J, leaving 9 bases between. Germline CDR1 LNHDA, CDR2 SQIVND (reference sequence). CDR3 nucleotides: TGTGCCAGTAGTATATCAGGACTTAACACTGAAGCTTTCTTT. Encoded protein: CASSISGLNTEAFF.

This chain uses TRBV5-1 with TRBJ2-2, with 8 bases lining up with TRBD2. This CDR3 has 16 amino acids. J was trimmed by 5 bases and V by 0 bases; bases with no gene match: 6. The V gene's germline CDR1 is SGHRS and CDR2 YFSETQ. CDR3: CASSLAGTGGTGELFF. The CDR3 region has the DNA TGCGCCAGCAGCTTGGCCGGGACGGGAGGGACCGGGGAGCTGTTTTTT.